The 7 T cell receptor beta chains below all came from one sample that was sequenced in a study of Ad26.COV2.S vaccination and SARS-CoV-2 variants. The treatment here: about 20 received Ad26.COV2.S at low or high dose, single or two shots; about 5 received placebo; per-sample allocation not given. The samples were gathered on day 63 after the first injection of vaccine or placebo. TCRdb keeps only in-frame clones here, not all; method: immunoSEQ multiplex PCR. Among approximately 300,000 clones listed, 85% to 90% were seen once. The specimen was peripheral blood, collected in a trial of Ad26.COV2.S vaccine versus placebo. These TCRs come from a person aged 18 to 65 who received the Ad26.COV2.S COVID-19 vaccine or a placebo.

CDR3 region: CATSTGTGNSPLHF. Here the CDR3 DNA reads TGTGCCACTTCAACCGGGACAGGGAATTCACCCCTCCACTTT. The gene calls are TRBV11-2 and TRBJ1-6, with 9 bases aligning to TRBD1. J gave up 7 bases and V 10 bases, and 8 bases lay outside the gene matches. The CDR3 runs to 14 residues. CDR1 SGHAT and CDR2 FQNNGV come from the germline V gene.

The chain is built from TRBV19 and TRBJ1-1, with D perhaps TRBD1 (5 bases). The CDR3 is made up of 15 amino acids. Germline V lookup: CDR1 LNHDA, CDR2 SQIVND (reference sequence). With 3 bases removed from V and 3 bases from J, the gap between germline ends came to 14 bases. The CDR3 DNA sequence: TGTGCCAGTAGTATTCGCAGGGTGGGGTACACTGAAGCTTTCTTT. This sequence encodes CASSIRRVGYTEAFF.

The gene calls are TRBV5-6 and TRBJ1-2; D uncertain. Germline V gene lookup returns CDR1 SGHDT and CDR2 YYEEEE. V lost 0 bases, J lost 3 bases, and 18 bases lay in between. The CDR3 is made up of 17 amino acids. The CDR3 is CASSLVGGTRRDYGYTF. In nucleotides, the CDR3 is TGTGCCAGCAGCTTGGTTGGCGGAACCAGGCGAGACTATGGCTACACCTTC.

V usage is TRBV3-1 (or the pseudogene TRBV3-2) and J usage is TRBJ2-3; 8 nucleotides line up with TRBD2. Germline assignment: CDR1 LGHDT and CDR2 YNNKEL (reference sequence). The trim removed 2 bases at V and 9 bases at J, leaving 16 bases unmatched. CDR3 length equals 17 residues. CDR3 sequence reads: CASSQSSGPGLGITQYF. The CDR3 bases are TGTGCCAGCAGCCAATCTTCGGGGCCGGGACTAGGAATAACGCAGTATTTT.

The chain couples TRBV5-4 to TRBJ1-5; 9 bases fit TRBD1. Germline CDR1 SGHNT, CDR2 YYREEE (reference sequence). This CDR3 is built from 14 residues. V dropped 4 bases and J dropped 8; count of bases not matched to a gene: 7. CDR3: CASSEQGASKPQHF. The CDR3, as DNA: TGTGCCAGCAGCGAACAGGGGGCATCCAAGCCCCAGCATTTT.

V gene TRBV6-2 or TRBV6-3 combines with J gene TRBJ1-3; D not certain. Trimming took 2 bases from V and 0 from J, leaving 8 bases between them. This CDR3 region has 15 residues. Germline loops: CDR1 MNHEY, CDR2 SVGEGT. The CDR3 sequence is CASSYEGSSGNTIYF. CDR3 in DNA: TGTGCCAGCAGTTACGAAGGAAGCTCTGGAAACACCATATATTTT.

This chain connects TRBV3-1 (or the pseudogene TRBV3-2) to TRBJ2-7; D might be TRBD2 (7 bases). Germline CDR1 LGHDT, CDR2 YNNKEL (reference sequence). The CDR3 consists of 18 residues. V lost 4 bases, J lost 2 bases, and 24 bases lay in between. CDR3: CASSRTAGGLAVTYEQYF. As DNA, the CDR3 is TGTGCCAGCAGCCGCACGGCCGGGGGCCTAGCGGTTACCTACGAGCAGTACTTC.